Reported below is one T cell receptor (beta chain). Its antigen is not identified. This specimen belongs to a study of identical twins. Study-level findings and limits: Fewer insertions characterized abundant cord blood beta clonotypes, whereas memory repertoires showed none. Invariant MAIT and iNKT cells may have partly biased zero-insertion analyses.

Germline lookup yields CDR1 SGHTA and CDR2 FQGNSA. This CDR3 has 12 residues. Trimming shortened V by 6 bases and J by 2 bases, and 8 bases separated the two germline ends. The cDNA had a unique molecular identifier and a template-switch universal primer site. TCRdb reprocessed the 5' RACE reads with MiXCR, giving one entry per CDR3 protein. The profile shows more than 600,000 distinct CDR3 sequences, about 20% of them singletons. This sample was also put to use in a study of T cells expressing NK-cell markers.

Input material: PBMCs. V and J are TRBV7-2 and TRBJ2-7, with D perhaps TRBD1 (6 bases). This receptor was obtained from a woman aged 18-29 years in good health. The CDR3 DNA sequence: TGTGCCAGCAGAAGGGACACCTACGAGCAGTACTTC. Translated, it gives CASRRDTYEQYF.